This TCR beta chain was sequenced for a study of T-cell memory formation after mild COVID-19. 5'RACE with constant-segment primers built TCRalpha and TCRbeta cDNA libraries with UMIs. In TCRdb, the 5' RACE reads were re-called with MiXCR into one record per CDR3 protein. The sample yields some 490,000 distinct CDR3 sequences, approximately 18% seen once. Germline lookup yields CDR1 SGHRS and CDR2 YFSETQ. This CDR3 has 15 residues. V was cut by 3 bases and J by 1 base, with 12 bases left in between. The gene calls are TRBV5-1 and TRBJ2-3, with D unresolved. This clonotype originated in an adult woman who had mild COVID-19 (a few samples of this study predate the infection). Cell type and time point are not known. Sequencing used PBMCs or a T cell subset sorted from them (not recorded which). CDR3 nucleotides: TGCGCCAGCAGCTCGGGCACCCCAGGCACAGATACGCAGTATTTT. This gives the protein CASSSGTPGTDTQYF.